The present TCR beta chain was sequenced within a study of blood T cell repertoires in COVID-19. At the level of the study: Material from acute and convalescent COVID-19 was sourced from the United States, Italy and Spain. In each case, the material was cDNA or gDNA derived from T cells, B-cell-depleted T cells, or PBMCs.

Unmatched junction bases numbered 8, after V lost 7 bases and J lost 0 bases. The CDR3 has 17 amino acids. From germline, CDR1 is MDHEN and CDR2 SYDVKM. Recruitment covered about 26 US areas and drew participants whose ages spanned about 18 to 89 years. Before being deemed recovered, Cohort 3 donors had two negative PCRs, clearance, or symptom resolution. Repertoires were generated with immunoSEQ multiplex PCR, while TCRdb's copy carries only in-frame clones and drops some. The sample holds under 200,000 clones, approximately 88% seen once. This clone was observed once. The receptor's source is a woman aged 55-75 years who had recovered from COVID-19. The sequenced sample consisted of PBMCs or T cells enriched from blood (not recorded which). The chain joins TRBV28 to TRBJ2-5, with 13 bases aligning to TRBD2. The CDR3 nucleotides read TGTGCCAGCACAGGGACTAGCGGGGCCAGGTACCAAGAGACCCAGTACTTC. Amino acid sequence: CASTGTSGARYQETQYF.